Many counts were recorded for the clone carrying this T cell receptor (beta chain). The junction differs from germline at one of its ends, possibly a read error. This entry is derived from a study of T cells in Graves' hyperthyroidism and ophthalmopathy. The investigators amplified TCR beta CDR3 regions from RNA transcripts. In the first-round RT-PCR of the TCR CDR3, the HTBI primer set was used. TCRdb recomputed calls from the multiplex PCR reads with MiXCR, one row per CDR3 protein. The sample records hundreds of thousands of distinct CDR3 sequences, around 15% being singletons. Sequenced sample: blood. The TCR originated in a woman between 45 and 65 years old with Graves' ophthalmopathy.

The CDR3 nucleotides are TGTGCCAGCAGCCTGGGACAGGGGGCATTTGGCTACACCTTC. It yields the protein CASSLGQGAFGYTF. This chain links TRBV5-1 with TRBJ1-2; TRBD1 matches 12 bases. The germline V gene encodes CDR1 SGHRS and CDR2 YFSETQ. There are 14 residues in the CDR3.